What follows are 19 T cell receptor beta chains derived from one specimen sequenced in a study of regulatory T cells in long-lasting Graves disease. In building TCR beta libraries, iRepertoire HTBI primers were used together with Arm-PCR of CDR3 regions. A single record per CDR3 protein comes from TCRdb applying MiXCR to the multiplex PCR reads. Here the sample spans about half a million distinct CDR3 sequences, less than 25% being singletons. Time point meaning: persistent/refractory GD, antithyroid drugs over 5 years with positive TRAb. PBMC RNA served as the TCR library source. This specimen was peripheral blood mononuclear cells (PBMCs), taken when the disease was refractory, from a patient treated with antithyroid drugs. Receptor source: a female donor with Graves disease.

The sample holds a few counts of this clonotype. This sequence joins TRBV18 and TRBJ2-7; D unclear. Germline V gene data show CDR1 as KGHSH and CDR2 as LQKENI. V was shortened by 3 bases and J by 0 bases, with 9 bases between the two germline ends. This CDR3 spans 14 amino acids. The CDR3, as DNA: TGTGCCAGCTCACCGGAAGTTAGCTCCTACGAGCAGTACTTC. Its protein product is CASSPEVSSYEQYF. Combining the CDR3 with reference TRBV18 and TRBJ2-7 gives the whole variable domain NAGVMQNPRHLVRRRGQEARLRCSPMKGHSHVYWYRQLPEEGLKFMVYLQKENIIDESGMPKERFSAEFPKEGPSILRIQQVVRGDSAAYFCASSPEVSSYEQYFGPGTRLTVT.

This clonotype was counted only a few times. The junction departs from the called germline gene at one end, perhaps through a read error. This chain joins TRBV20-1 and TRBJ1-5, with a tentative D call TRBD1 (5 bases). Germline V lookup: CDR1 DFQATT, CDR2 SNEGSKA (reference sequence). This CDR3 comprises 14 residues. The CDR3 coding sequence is TGCAGTGCTTTCTCTGGCACAGCGGGGCAGCCCCAACATTTT. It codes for CSAFSGTAGQPQHF.

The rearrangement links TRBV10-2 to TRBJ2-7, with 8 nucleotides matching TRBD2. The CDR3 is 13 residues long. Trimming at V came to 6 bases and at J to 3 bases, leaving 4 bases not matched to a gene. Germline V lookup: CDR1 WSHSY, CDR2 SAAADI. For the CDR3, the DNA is TGCGCCAGCAGAAGCGGGGGATTCTACGAGCAGTACTTC. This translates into CASRSGGFYEQYF.

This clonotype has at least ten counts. The CDR3 is CASSLPTSGSYEQYF. CDR3 DNA sequence: TGTGCCAGCAGCCTACCCACAAGCGGGAGCTACGAGCAGTACTTC. The chain recombines TRBV7-2 with TRBJ2-7; TRBD2 matches 8 bases. This CDR3 spans 15 amino acids. Germline V gene data show CDR1 as SGHTA and CDR2 as FQGNSA. V trimming: 5 bases; J trimming: 3 bases; junction bases outside the gene matches: 9.

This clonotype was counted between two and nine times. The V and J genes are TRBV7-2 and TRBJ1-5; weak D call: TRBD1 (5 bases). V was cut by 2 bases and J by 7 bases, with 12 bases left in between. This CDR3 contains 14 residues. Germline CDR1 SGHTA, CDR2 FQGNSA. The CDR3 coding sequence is TGTGCCAGCAGCTTAAGGGTGGGGGAACAGCCCCAGCATTTT. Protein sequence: CASSLRVGEQPQHF.

The CDR3 here is CASSFLGGGSSGNTIYF. The CDR3 DNA reads as TGTGCCAGCAGCTTCCTGGGCGGGGGATCCTCTGGAAACACCATATATTTT. This chain uses TRBV7-2 with TRBJ1-3; possible D gene TRBD1, 5 bases. This CDR3 is 17 amino acids long. CDR1 SGHTA and CDR2 FQGNSA come from the germline V gene. V lost 3 bases and J lost 0, with 15 bases in between.

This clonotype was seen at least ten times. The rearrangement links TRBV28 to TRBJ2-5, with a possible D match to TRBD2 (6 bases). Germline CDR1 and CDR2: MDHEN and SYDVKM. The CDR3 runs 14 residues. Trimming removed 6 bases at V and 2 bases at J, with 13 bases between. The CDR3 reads CASRGASEQETQYF. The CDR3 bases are TGTGCCAGCAGAGGGGCTAGCGAACAAGAGACCCAGTACTTC. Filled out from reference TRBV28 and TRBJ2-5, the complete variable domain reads DVKVTQSSRYLVKRTGEKVFLECVQDMDHENMFWYRQDPGLGLRLIYFSYDVKMKEKGDIPEGYSVSREKKERFSLILESASTNQTSMYLCASRGASEQETQYFGPGTRLLVL.

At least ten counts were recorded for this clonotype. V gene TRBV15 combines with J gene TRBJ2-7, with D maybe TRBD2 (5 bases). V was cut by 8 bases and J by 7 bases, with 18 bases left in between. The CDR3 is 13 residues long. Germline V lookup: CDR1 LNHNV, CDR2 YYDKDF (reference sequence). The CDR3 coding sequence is TGTGCCACCTCCCCGACCGGGAACAAGGAGCAGTACTTC. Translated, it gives CATSPTGNKEQYF.

The DNA for the CDR3 is TGTGCCAGCAGCGTGACACCGGGCCCCTCCTCTCCCCTCCACTTT. This gives the protein CASSVTPGPSSPLHF. V usage is TRBV11-1 and J usage is TRBJ1-6; D remains unclear. CDR1 SGHAT and CDR2 FQDESV come from the germline V gene (reference sequence). Trimming removed 5 bases at V and 13 bases at J, with 21 bases between. The CDR3 extends over 15 amino acids.

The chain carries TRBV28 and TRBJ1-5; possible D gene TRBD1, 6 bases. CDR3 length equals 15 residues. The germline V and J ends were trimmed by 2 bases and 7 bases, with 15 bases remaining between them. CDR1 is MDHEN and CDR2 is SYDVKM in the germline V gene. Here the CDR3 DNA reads TGTGCCAGCAGTTTAGCGGCAGGGGTGAGCCAGCCCCAGCATTTT. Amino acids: CASSLAAGVSQPQHF.

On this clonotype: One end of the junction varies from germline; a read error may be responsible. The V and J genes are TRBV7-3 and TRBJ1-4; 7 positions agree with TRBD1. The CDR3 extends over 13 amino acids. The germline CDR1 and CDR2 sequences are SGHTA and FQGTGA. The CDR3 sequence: CASRNRGRGKTVF. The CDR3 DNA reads TGTGCCAGCCGAAACAGGGGCAGGGGAAAAACTGTTTTT.

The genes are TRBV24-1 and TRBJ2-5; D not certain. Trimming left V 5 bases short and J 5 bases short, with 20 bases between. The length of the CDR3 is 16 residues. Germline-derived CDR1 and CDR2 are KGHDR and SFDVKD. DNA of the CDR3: TGTGCCACCAGTGCAAACCGGGCCATCCCTGGGGAGACCCAGTACTTC. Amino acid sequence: CATSANRAIPGETQYF.

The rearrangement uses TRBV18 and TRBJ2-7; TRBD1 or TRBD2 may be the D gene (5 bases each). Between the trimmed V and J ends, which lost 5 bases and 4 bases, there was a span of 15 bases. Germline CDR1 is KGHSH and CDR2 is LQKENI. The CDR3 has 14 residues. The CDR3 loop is CASSMGTAEYEQYF. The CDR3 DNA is TGTGCCAGCTCAATGGGGACGGCGGAATACGAGCAGTACTTC.

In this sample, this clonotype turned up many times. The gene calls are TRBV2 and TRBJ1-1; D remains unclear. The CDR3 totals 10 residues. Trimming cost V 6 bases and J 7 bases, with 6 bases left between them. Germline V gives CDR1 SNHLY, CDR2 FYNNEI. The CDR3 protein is CASRRVEAFF. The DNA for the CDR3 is TGTGCCAGCAGGAGGGTTGAAGCTTTCTTT.

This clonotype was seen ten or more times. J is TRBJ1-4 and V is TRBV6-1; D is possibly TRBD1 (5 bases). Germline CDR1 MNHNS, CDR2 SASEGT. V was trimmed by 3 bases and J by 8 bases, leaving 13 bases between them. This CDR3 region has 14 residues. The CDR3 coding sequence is TGTGCCAGCAGTGATCCAGGGATGGTCGAAAAACTGTTTTTT. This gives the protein CASSDPGMVEKLFF.

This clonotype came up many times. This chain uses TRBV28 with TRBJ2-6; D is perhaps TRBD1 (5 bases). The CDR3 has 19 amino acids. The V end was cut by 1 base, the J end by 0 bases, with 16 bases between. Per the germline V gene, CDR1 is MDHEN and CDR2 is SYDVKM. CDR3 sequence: CASSLYGAWKGSGANVLTF. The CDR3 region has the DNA TGTGCCAGCAGTTTATATGGGGCTTGGAAGGGCTCTGGGGCCAACGTCCTGACTTTC. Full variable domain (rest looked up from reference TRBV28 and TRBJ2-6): DVKVTQSSRYLVKRTGEKVFLECVQDMDHENMFWYRQDPGLGLRLIYFSYDVKMKEKGDIPEGYSVSREKKERFSLILESASTNQTSMYLCASSLYGAWKGSGANVLTFGAGSRLTVL.

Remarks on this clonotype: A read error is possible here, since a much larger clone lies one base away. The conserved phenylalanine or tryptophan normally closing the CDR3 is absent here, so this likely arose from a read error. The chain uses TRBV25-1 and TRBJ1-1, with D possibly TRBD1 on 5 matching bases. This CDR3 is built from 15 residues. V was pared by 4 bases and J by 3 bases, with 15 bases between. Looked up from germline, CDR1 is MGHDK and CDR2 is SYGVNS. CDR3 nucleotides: TGTGCCAGCAGTGGCAGGGCGGTGGGGGACACTGAAGCTTTCCTT. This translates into CASSGRAVGDTEAFL.

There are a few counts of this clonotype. Here the CDR3 reads CASSSPQGQSGNTIYF. The CDR3 coding sequence is TGTGCCAGCAGTTCCCCACAGGGGCAGTCTGGAAACACCATATATTTT. The chain couples TRBV6-5 to TRBJ1-3, with TRBD1 identical over 7 bases. V dropped 4 bases and J dropped 1; count of bases not matched to a gene: 7. CDR1 is MNHEY and CDR2 is SVGAGI in the germline V gene. The CDR3 length is 16 residues.

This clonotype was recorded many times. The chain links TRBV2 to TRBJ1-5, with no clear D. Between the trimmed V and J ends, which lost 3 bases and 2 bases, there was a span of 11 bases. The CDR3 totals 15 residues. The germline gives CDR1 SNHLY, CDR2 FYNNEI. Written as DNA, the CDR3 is TGTGCCAGCAGTGATGGCTGGTATGGCAATCAGCCCCAGCATTTT. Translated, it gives CASSDGWYGNQPQHF.